The clone carrying this T cell receptor beta chain was recorded many times. The target antigen is unknown. Lactation, pregnancy, other autoimmune disease or uncontrolled infection led to exclusion of patients. The data stem from a study of T cells in Graves' hyperthyroidism and ophthalmopathy. This CDR3 is built from 14 residues. Trimming stripped 1 base from V and 5 bases from J, with 14 bases between. CDR1 and CDR2 (germline): DFQATT, SNEGSKA (reference sequence). It was RNA transcripts that yielded the amplified TCR beta CDR3 regions. During a first-round RT-PCR of the TCR CDR3, the HTBI primer set was used. TCRdb called the multiplex PCR reads again in MiXCR, with one record for every CDR3 protein. The sample has hundreds of thousands of distinct CDR3 sequences, over 11% seen once; the top ten hold roughly 5.7%. General study points: Ophthalmopathy, which appeared later, was predicted by the model a median 6.5 months before onset.

Sequencing was carried out using blood. The chain is built from TRBV20-1 and TRBJ2-5, with D unclear. The sequence came from a woman aged 25 to 39 with Graves' hyperthyroidism that later progressed to Graves' ophthalmopathy. CDR3 bases: TGCAGTGCTAGAGGCCCTAGGGCGATCGAGACCCAGTACTTC. Residues: CSARGPRAIETQYF.